This T cell receptor beta chain emerged from a study of cytomegalovirus exposure and HLA in healthy donors. Study observations and caveats: Earlier findings revealed that most TCR beta V segments proved productive either about 87% or about 30% of the time.

About this clone itself: Its antigen is not known.

CDR3 length: 16 amino acids. V lost 8 bases, J lost 5 bases, and 12 bases stayed unmatched. Germline CDR1 is MNHEY and CDR2 is SMNVEV (reference sequence). Amplification used 60 Vbeta primers and 13 Jbeta primers. The data were produced by immunoSEQ multiplex PCR, yet TCRdb's version contains in-frame clones alone and is incomplete. The data contain about 130,000 clones, around 70% of them singletons. This chain uses TRBV27 with TRBJ2-1; 10 bases agree with TRBD2. The clonotype was recovered from a male donor in good health and CMV-seronegative. The material sequenced was PBMCs. CDR3 loop: CASRLASGRWDNEQFF. In DNA form, the CDR3 reads TGTGCCAGCCGACTGGCTAGCGGGAGATGGGACAATGAGCAGTTCTTC.